This T cell receptor (beta chain) was profiled in a study of cytomegalovirus exposure and HLA in healthy donors. This clone has a handful of counts. The antigen remains unidentified. Repertoires were generated with immunoSEQ multiplex PCR, while TCRdb's copy carries only in-frame clones and drops some. The sample lists 200,000 to 250,000 clones; approximately 80% were seen once. Unmatched junction bases numbered 13, after V lost 5 bases and J lost 4 bases. The CDR3 consists of 16 residues. Germline V gene lookup returns CDR1 SGHTA and CDR2 FQGNSA. The study's findings and limits: Among the CMV-associated chains, three were confirmed in vitro as specific for CMV antigens.

Material for sequencing was PBMCs. The receptor's source is a woman aged 25 to 39 in good health and CMV-seropositive. This chain uses TRBV7-2 with TRBJ1-2; 7 bases fit TRBD1. CDR3 region: CASSPSNRGFIYGYTF. The CDR3 region has the DNA TGTGCCAGCAGCCCCAGCAACAGGGGATTTATCTATGGCTACACCTTC.